The rows below give T cell receptor beta chains drawn from one sample of a study of blood T cells in healthy people across ages. TCRdb passed the 5' RACE reads through MiXCR, listing each CDR3 protein once. Altogether 800,000 or so distinct CDR3 sequences are present, approximately 25% being singletons, with the ten largest covering under 4.5%. These sequences were also reported in another study, on T cells of mothers and their children.

The sample comprised blood. These receptors were taken from a boy between 10 and 17 years old in good health. Both conserved end residues are part of each CDR3. Fields, in order: clone size, V gene, D gene, J gene, CDR3 protein, CDR3 DNA. A D gene is named only where the DNA matches it firmly. Clone size is shown for a subset of rows, as once, few, many or a class of expanded clone.

abundance: few; v_gene: TRBV28; d_gene: NA; j_gene: TRBJ2-7; CDR3aa: CASTVGNSYEQYF; CDR3nt: TGTGCCAGCACGGTAGGGAATTCCTACGAGCAGTACTTC
abundance: few; v_gene: TRBV7-9; d_gene: TRBD2; j_gene: TRBJ2-5; CDR3aa: CASSLVTSGSLYLETQYF; CDR3nt: TGTGCCAGCAGCTTGGTTACTAGCGGGAGTCTTTATCTGGAGACCCAGTACTTC
abundance: NA; v_gene: TRBV20-1; d_gene: TRBD2; j_gene: TRBJ2-7; CDR3aa: CSARGGTSGYEQYF; CDR3nt: TGCAGTGCTAGAGGAGGGACTAGCGGCTACGAGCAGTACTTC
abundance: NA; v_gene: TRBV28; d_gene: TRBD2; j_gene: TRBJ2-1; CDR3aa: CASSLNGNPAGGLYNEQFF; CDR3nt: TGTGCCAGCAGTCTGAATGGGAACCCAGCGGGGGGGCTGTACAATGAGCAGTTCTTC
abundance: once; v_gene: TRBV7-9; d_gene: TRBD2; j_gene: TRBJ2-7; CDR3aa: CASTYLGRESSYEQYF; CDR3nt: TGTGCCAGCACCTACCTGGGGCGGGAGAGCTCCTACGAGCAGTACTTC
abundance: NA; v_gene: TRBV4-2; d_gene: NA; j_gene: TRBJ1-5; CDR3aa: CASSQSDGGHQPQHF; CDR3nt: TGTGCCAGCAGCCAATCGGACGGGGGGCATCAGCCCCAGCATTTT
abundance: NA; v_gene: TRBV4-3; d_gene: NA; j_gene: TRBJ2-7; CDR3aa: CASSQDQTGSYEQYF; CDR3nt: TGCGCCAGCAGCCAAGATCAAACAGGGTCTTACGAGCAGTACTTC
abundance: NA; v_gene: TRBV11-1; d_gene: NA; j_gene: TRBJ2-1; CDR3aa: CASSPKRRTSYNEQFF; CDR3nt: TGTGCCAGCAGCCCGAAACGGCGAACGTCCTACAATGAGCAGTTCTTC
abundance: many; v_gene: TRBV20-1; d_gene: NA; j_gene: TRBJ2-5; CDR3aa: CSARGWYETQYF; CDR3nt: TGCAGTGCTAGAGGGTGGTATGAGACCCAGTACTTC
abundance: NA; v_gene: TRBV29-1; d_gene: TRBD1; j_gene: TRBJ1-5; CDR3aa: CSVVDREANQPQHF; CDR3nt: TGCAGCGTTGTGGACAGGGAAGCCAATCAGCCCCAGCATTTT
abundance: few; v_gene: TRBV4-3; d_gene: TRBD1; j_gene: TRBJ2-1; CDR3aa: CASSQGQGVRNNEQFF; CDR3nt: TGCGCCAGCAGCCAGGGACAGGGGGTAAGAAACAATGAGCAGTTCTTC
abundance: NA; v_gene: TRBV5-1; d_gene: NA; j_gene: TRBJ2-1; CDR3aa: CASSLDISYNEQFF; CDR3nt: TGCGCCAGCAGCTTGGACATATCCTACAATGAGCAGTTCTTC
abundance: NA; v_gene: TRBV5-1; d_gene: NA; j_gene: TRBJ2-7; CDR3aa: CASSLVPAGEYAKQYF; CDR3nt: TGCGCCAGCAGCTTGGTGCCGGCAGGGGAGTACGCCAAGCAGTACTTC
abundance: few; v_gene: TRBV7-2; d_gene: NA; j_gene: TRBJ2-5; CDR3aa: CASSLAAGTQYF; CDR3nt: TGTGCCAGCAGCTTAGCGGCAGGAACCCAGTACTTC
abundance: few; v_gene: TRBV7-9; d_gene: NA; j_gene: TRBJ2-5; CDR3aa: CASSSLRDEQYF; CDR3nt: TGTGCCAGCAGCTCGCTTCGGGATGAGCAGTACTTC
abundance: few; v_gene: TRBV12-3/TRBV12-4; d_gene: TRBD1; j_gene: TRBJ1-2; CDR3aa: CASSLAGPWDRPPTF; CDR3nt: TGTGCCAGCAGTTTAGCCGGGCCTTGGGACAGGCCCCCCACCTTC
abundance: few; v_gene: TRBV9; d_gene: NA; j_gene: TRBJ2-5; CDR3aa: CASSVVAGEGETQYF; CDR3nt: TGTGCCAGCAGCGTAGTTGCAGGGGAGGGAGAGACCCAGTACTTC
abundance: NA; v_gene: TRBV6-2/TRBV6-3; d_gene: TRBD2; j_gene: TRBJ2-3; CDR3aa: CASSYGLERSNF; CDR3nt: TGTGCCAGCAGTTACGGACTAGAACGTAGTAATTTT
abundance: NA; v_gene: TRBV5-5; d_gene: NA; j_gene: TRBJ1-4; CDR3aa: CASSPGNINEKLFF; CDR3nt: TGTGCCAGCAGCCCCGGGAACATAAATGAAAAACTGTTTTTT
abundance: NA; v_gene: TRBV12-3/TRBV12-4; d_gene: TRBD2; j_gene: TRBJ2-3; CDR3aa: CASSPGGGTSEGSTDAQYF; CDR3nt: TGTGCCAGCAGTCCCGGCGGAGGGACTAGCGAGGGTAGCACAGATGCGCAGTATTTT
abundance: few; v_gene: TRBV6-2/TRBV6-3; d_gene: NA; j_gene: TRBJ1-1; CDR3aa: CASIRGNTEAFF; CDR3nt: TGTGCCAGCATTCGGGGGAACACTGAAGCTTTCTTT
abundance: NA; v_gene: TRBV11-2; d_gene: TRBD1; j_gene: TRBJ1-6; CDR3aa: CASTPDREWNSPLHF; CDR3nt: TGTGCCAGCACCCCTGACAGGGAATGGAATTCACCCCTCCACTTT
abundance: NA; v_gene: TRBV7-2; d_gene: NA; j_gene: TRBJ1-1; CDR3aa: CASSSYRQLNTEAFF; CDR3nt: TGTGCCAGCAGCTCATACAGACAGTTAAACACTGAAGCTTTCTTT
abundance: NA; v_gene: TRBV5-1; d_gene: TRBD1; j_gene: TRBJ2-1; CDR3aa: CASSLVPPGQGYNEQFF; CDR3nt: TGCGCCAGCAGCTTGGTTCCACCGGGACAGGGGTACAATGAGCAGTTCTTC
abundance: few; v_gene: TRBV28; d_gene: NA; j_gene: TRBJ2-7; CDR3aa: CASSNRFHLYEQYF; CDR3nt: TGTGCCAGCAGCAACAGGTTTCACCTCTACGAGCAGTACTTC